These T cell receptor beta chains were read from a single sample in a study of shared clonotypes between healthy human individuals. Produced via immunoSEQ multiplex PCR; TCRdb's table is partial and in-frame only. Of some 2 million clones in the sample, around 96% were seen once. Input material: naive CD8+ T cells sorted from blood. The receptor source for this set is a man between 18 and 29 years old in good health. The CDR3 runs from the conserved cysteine through the conserved F or W. Fields, in order: CDR3 protein, CDR3 DNA, J gene, clone size, D gene, V gene. D genes are given only for firm matches. The size entry is marked missing in some rows and otherwise reads once, few, many or a size class.

CASSVGREPTGELFF TGTGCCAGCAGCGTAGGACGGGAACCCACCGGGGAGCTGTTTTTT TRBJ2-2 . . TRBV9
CASSLAERTPYEQYF TGCGCCAGCAGCTTGGCAGAGCGGACGCCCTACGAGCAGTACTTC TRBJ2-7 . . TRBV5-1
CASSQVLQREGNNEQFF TGCGCCAGCAGCCAAGTTCTCCAGCGGGAGGGTAACAATGAGCAGTTCTTC TRBJ2-1 . TRBD2 TRBV4-3
CSVGDRERSYEQYF TGCAGCGTTGGTGACAGGGAGAGGAGCTACGAGCAGTACTTC TRBJ2-7 . TRBD1 TRBV29-1
CATAGQQETQYF TGTGCCACCGCGGGGCAGCAAGAGACCCAGTACTTC TRBJ2-5 . . TRBV7-9
CATGPIGTGNTGELFF TGTGCCACCGGGCCTATTGGGACAGGGAACACCGGGGAGCTGTTTTTT TRBJ2-2 . TRBD1 TRBV27
CASSLGGSEGYGYTF TGTGCCAGCAGCTTGGGGGGAAGCGAGGGCTATGGCTACACCTTC TRBJ1-2 once . TRBV5-4
CASSESEGHETQYF TGCGCCAGCAGTGAGTCGGAGGGCCACGAGACCCAGTACTTC TRBJ2-5 . . TRBV10-1
CASSYSSEYYTF TGTGCCAGCAGTTACTCGTCAGAGTACTACACCTTC TRBJ1-2 . . TRBV6-6
CAISEGSYSVQQYF TGTGCCATCAGTGAAGGATCCTATTCTGTCCAGCAGTACTTC TRBJ2-7 . . TRBV10-3
CASSFVSGGARNEQFF TGTGCCAGCAGTTTTGTTTCCGGGGGGGCTCGGAATGAGCAGTTCTTC TRBJ2-1 . TRBD2 TRBV7-8
CASNLDRGIDEQYF TGTGCCAGCAACCTAGACAGGGGGATAGACGAGCAGTACTTC TRBJ2-7 . TRBD1 TRBV9
CASSETGDTQYF TGTGCCAGCAGTGAAACAGGAGATACGCAGTATTTT TRBJ2-3 . . TRBV6-5
CASSLSGARGNQPQHF TGTGCCAGCAGTTTAAGTGGGGCGCGTGGCAATCAGCCCCAGCATTTT TRBJ1-5 once . TRBV27
CASSLSGSNSPLHF TGTGCCAGCAGTTTAAGCGGTTCTAATTCACCCCTCCACTTT TRBJ1-6 once . TRBV27
CASSLRGGADTQYF TGTGCCAGCAGCCTAAGGGGGGGTGCCGATACGCAGTATTTT TRBJ2-3 . . TRBV6-6
CASSLTPPGGKLFF TGTGCCAGCAGCTTAACCCCCCCTGGGGGAAAACTGTTTTTT TRBJ1-4 once . TRBV7-4
CASSEVQGDTQYF TGTGCCAGCAGTGAGGTCCAAGGAGATACGCAGTATTTT TRBJ2-3 . . TRBV6-1
CASSLVGGVYGYTF TGTGCCAGCAGCTTGGTAGGGGGGGTCTATGGCTACACCTTC TRBJ1-2 . . TRBV5-4
CASSLDLVENTQYF TGTGCCAGCAGCTTAGATCTTGTTGAGAATACGCAGTATTTT TRBJ2-3 . . TRBV11-2
CASSSAGGAYEQYF TGTGCCAGCAGCTCAGCGGGGGGCGCATACGAGCAGTACTTC TRBJ2-7 . TRBD2 TRBV7-6
CASSPGGGRNTEAFF TGTGCCAGCAGTCCAGGGGGAGGACGGAACACTGAAGCTTTCTTT TRBJ1-1 . TRBD1 TRBV27
CASSWETGNYEQYF TGTGCCAGCAGCTGGGAAACAGGGAACTACGAGCAGTACTTC TRBJ2-7 . . TRBV5-8
CASSLGGLTEAFF TGTGCCAGCAGCCTTGGTGGCCTGACTGAAGCTTTCTTT TRBJ1-1 . . TRBV14
CASNLGGGETQYF TGTGCCAGCAACCTAGGTGGGGGAGAGACCCAGTACTTC TRBJ2-5 . . TRBV2
CASKGTGSEAFF TGTGCCAGCAAGGGGACAGGGTCTGAAGCTTTCTTT TRBJ1-1 . TRBD1 TRBV5-4
CASSLGPPPFAKNIQYF TGTGCCAGCAGTTTAGGACCACCCCCCTTCGCCAAAAACATTCAGTACTTC TRBJ2-4 . . TRBV27
CASSLFGGPPLIEQFF TGTGCCAGCAGCTTATTTGGCGGGCCTCCCCTGATAGAGCAGTTCTTC TRBJ2-1 . . TRBV7-2
CASSTRTSSHEQYF TGTGCCAGCAGCACCCGGACTAGTTCTCACGAGCAGTACTTC TRBJ2-7 . TRBD2 TRBV5-4
CASSQLQGASSYEQYF TGCGCCAGCAGCCAGCTCCAGGGGGCCAGCTCCTACGAGCAGTACTTC TRBJ2-7 . TRBD1 TRBV4-1
CASSSLPGTNTGELFF TGTGCCAGTAGTTCCCTTCCGGGAACGAACACCGGGGAGCTGTTTTTT TRBJ2-2 . . TRBV19
CASSELLGAYNEQFF TGCGCCAGCAGTGAGCTCCTGGGGGCCTACAATGAGCAGTTCTTC TRBJ2-1 . . TRBV10-2
CASSASSGGMNEQFF TGTGCCAGCAGCGCCTCTAGCGGGGGGATGAATGAGCAGTTCTTC TRBJ2-1 once TRBD2 TRBV11-2
CASSLHLGSYEQYF TGCGCCAGCAGCCTCCATTTGGGGTCCTACGAGCAGTACTTC TRBJ2-7 . . TRBV4-1
CASSSQGRDTQYF TGTGCCAGCAGTTCACAGGGTCGGGATACGCAGTATTTT TRBJ2-3 . . TRBV27
CASSLSRGGSGENEQYF TGCGCCAGCAGCCTATCCCGGGGGGGCTCGGGAGAAAACGAGCAGTACTTC TRBJ2-7 . TRBD2 TRBV5-1
CASSQDRGQGYNEQFF TGCGCCAGCAGCCAAGATCGAGGACAGGGGTACAATGAGCAGTTCTTC TRBJ2-1 . TRBD1 TRBV4-3
CASSVAGSGSNEQFF TGTGCCAGCAGCGTAGCGGGTAGCGGGAGCAATGAGCAGTTCTTC TRBJ2-1 . TRBD2 TRBV9
CASSLTGTSGYNEQFF TGCGCCAGCAGCCTCACCGGGACTAGCGGTTACAATGAGCAGTTCTTC TRBJ2-1 . TRBD2 TRBV4-3
CASSSFEHQETQYF TGTGCCAGCAGCTCCTTCGAGCATCAAGAGACCCAGTACTTC TRBJ2-5 . . TRBV13
CASSYGQGGITEAFF TGTGCCAGCAGCTACGGACAGGGAGGGATCACTGAAGCTTTCTTT TRBJ1-1 . TRBD1 TRBV7-9
CASSAPEAGRLETQYF TGTGCCAGCAGCGCCCCCGAAGCGGGACGGTTGGAGACCCAGTACTTC TRBJ2-5 once TRBD2 TRBV9
CASSLVSGGSEAFF TGTGCCAGCAGCTTAGTATCAGGGGGCTCTGAAGCTTTCTTT TRBJ1-1 . TRBD1 TRBV7-9
CAWSGAYEQYF TGTGCCTGGAGTGGGGCCTACGAGCAGTACTTC TRBJ2-7 few . TRBV30
CASSDATGGAYEQYF TGTGCCAGCAGTGACGCAACGGGGGGGGCCTACGAGCAGTACTTC TRBJ2-7 . TRBD2 TRBV6-1
CASSSPDRLSSYNEQFF TGTGCCAGCAGCAGCCCAGACAGGCTCAGCTCCTACAATGAGCAGTTCTTC TRBJ2-1 . . TRBV21-1
CSVEDNSSPEAFF TGCAGCGTTGAAGATAATAGTAGCCCTGAAGCTTTCTTT TRBJ1-1 . . TRBV29-1
CAWSPYGYTF TGTGCCTGGAGTCCGTATGGCTACACCTTC TRBJ1-2 . . TRBV30
CASSLESSGRTPYNEQFF TGTGCCAGCAGCTTAGAATCTAGCGGGAGAACCCCCTACAATGAGCAGTTCTTC TRBJ2-1 . TRBD2 TRBV13
CASSDGGGGYNEQFF TGTGCCAGCAGTGACGGCGGGGGTGGATACAATGAGCAGTTCTTC TRBJ2-1 once TRBD2 TRBV6-1
CASSFLNLDTQYF TGTGCCAGCAGTTTCCTCAATTTAGATACGCAGTATTTT TRBJ2-3 . . TRBV27
CASSTTGGIRHNEQFF TGCGCCAGCAGTACCACAGGGGGTATAAGACACAATGAGCAGTTCTTC TRBJ2-1 . TRBD1 TRBV10-1
CASSGPQGDSTDTQYF TGTGCCAGCAGCGGCCCACAGGGGGATAGCACAGATACGCAGTATTTT TRBJ2-3 . TRBD1 TRBV9
CASSSWTSGDSDTQYF TGTGCCAGCAGCTCTTGGACTAGCGGGGACTCAGATACGCAGTATTTT TRBJ2-3 once TRBD2 TRBV5-6
CAWSVIAGVQETQYF TGTGCCTGGAGTGTGATTGCGGGGGTCCAAGAGACCCAGTACTTC TRBJ2-5 . TRBD2 TRBV30
CASSPRDNSYEQYF TGTGCCAGCAGTCCCCGGGACAACTCCTACGAGCAGTACTTC TRBJ2-7 . . TRBV27
CASSLWRSTTPYEQYF TGTGCCAGCAGCTTGTGGAGGAGCACGACCCCCTACGAGCAGTACTTC TRBJ2-7 . . TRBV5-5
CASSTGGTEAFF TGTGCCAGCAGTACAGGGGGTACTGAAGCTTTCTTT TRBJ1-1 . TRBD1 TRBV6-1
CASSPLAGALSYEQYF TGTGCCAGCAGCCCCCTAGCGGGAGCCCTCTCCTACGAGCAGTACTTC TRBJ2-7 . TRBD2 TRBV5-6